The clone carrying this T cell receptor beta chain was seen a single time. This sample was taken from a study of blood T cell repertoires in COVID-19. Germline V gene lookup returns CDR1 SGHDT and CDR2 YYEEEE. J gave up 6 bases and V 4 bases, and 14 bases lay outside the gene matches. CDR3 size: 16 residues. Assay: immunoSEQ multiplex PCR; the TCRdb copy retains only in-frame clones and omits some. The sample has some 260,000 clones, approximately 88% seen once. Sequencing was done on a sample of peripheral blood. This TCR came from a woman aged 70-85 years with COVID-19, enrolled during active disease. The V and J genes are TRBV5-6 and TRBJ2-7, with 9 bases lining up with TRBD1. CDR3 protein: CASSRFGTGIFSEQYF. The CDR3 DNA follows: TGTGCCAGCAGCCGGTTTGGGACAGGGATTTTCTCCGAGCAGTACTTC. Combining the CDR3 with reference TRBV5-6 and TRBJ2-7 gives the whole variable domain DAGVTQSPTHLIKTRGQQVTLRCSPKSGHDTVSWYQQALGQGPQFIFQYYEEEERQRGNFPDRFSGHQFPNYSSELNVNALLLGDSALYLCASSRFGTGIFSEQYFGPGTRLTVT.